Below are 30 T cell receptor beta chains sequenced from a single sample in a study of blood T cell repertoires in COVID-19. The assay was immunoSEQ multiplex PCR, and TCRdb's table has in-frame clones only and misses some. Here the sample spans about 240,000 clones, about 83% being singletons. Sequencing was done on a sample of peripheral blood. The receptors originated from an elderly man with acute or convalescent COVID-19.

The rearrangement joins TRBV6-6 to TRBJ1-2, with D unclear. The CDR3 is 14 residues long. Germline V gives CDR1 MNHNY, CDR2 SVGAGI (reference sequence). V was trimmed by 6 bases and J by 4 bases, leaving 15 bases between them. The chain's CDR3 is CASSLSTGAYGYTF. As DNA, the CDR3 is TGTGCCAGCAGCCTTTCTACCGGAGCCTATGGCTACACCTTC.

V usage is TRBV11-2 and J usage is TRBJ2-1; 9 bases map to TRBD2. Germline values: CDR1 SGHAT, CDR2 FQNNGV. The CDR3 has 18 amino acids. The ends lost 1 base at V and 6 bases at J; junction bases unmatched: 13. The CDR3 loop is CASSLVGGGGARSNEQFF. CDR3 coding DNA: TGTGCCAGCAGCTTAGTGGGTGGCGGGGGGGCTCGGAGCAATGAGCAGTTCTTC.

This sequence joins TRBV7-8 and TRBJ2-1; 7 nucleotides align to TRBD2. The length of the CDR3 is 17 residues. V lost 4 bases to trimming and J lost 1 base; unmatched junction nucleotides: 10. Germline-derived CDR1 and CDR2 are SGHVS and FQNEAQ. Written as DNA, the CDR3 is TGTGCCAGCAGCTCCGTGGCGGGAGTTTCGTCCTACAATGAGCAGTTCTTC. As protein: CASSSVAGVSSYNEQFF.

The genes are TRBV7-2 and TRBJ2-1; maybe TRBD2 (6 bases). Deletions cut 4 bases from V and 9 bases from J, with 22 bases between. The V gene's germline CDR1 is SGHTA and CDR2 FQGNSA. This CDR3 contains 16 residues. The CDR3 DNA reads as TGTGCCAGCAGCTGGGGAGGCGGAGGTTCTTCTGGTGAGCAGTTCTTC. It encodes CASSWGGGGSSGEQFF.

CDR3 sequence: CASSLSYGGPQHF. The CDR3 DNA is TGTGCCAGCAGTTTATCTTACGGAGGGCCCCAGCATTTT. The gene calls are TRBV12-3 or TRBV12-4 and TRBJ1-5, with unresolved D. The CDR3 spans 13 residues. The V and J ends lost 2 bases and 9 bases respectively, with 11 bases between them.

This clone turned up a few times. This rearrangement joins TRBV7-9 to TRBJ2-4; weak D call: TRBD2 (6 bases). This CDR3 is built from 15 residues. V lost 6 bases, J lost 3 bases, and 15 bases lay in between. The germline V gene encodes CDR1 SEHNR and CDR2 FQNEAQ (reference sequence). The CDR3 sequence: CASRAGLSGKNIQYF. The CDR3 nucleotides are TGTGCCAGCAGGGCGGGACTCTCGGGCAAAAACATTCAGTACTTC. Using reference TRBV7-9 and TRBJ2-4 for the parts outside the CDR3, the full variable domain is DTGVSQNPRHKITKRGQNVTFRCDPISEHNRLYWYRQTLGQGPEFLTYFQNEAQLEKSRLLSDRFSAERPKGSFSTLEIQRTEQGDSAMYLCASRAGLSGKNIQYFGAGTRLSVL.

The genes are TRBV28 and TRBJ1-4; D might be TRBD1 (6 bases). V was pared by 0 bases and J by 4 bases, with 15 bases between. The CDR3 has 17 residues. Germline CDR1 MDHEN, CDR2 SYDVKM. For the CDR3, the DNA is TGTGCCAGCAGTTTATGGATGGGGGGGCTGGGTAATGAAAAACTGTTTTTT. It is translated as CASSLWMGGLGNEKLFF.

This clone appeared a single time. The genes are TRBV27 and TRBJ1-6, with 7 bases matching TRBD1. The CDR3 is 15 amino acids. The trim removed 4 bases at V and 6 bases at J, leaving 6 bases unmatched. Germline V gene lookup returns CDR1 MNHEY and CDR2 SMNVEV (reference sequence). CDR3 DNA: TGTGCCAGCAGTTCCTCGGGACAGACTAATTCACCCCTCCACTTT. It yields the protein CASSSSGQTNSPLHF.

The CDR3 loop reads CASSLGYRDRAFLPSWSPLHF. The DNA for the CDR3 is TGTGCCAGCAGTTTAGGCTACCGGGACAGGGCCTTCCTCCCCTCTTGGTCACCCCTCCACTTT. The chain recombines TRBV27 with TRBJ1-6; 9 bases match TRBD1. Germline values: CDR1 MNHEY, CDR2 SMNVEV (reference sequence). J was trimmed by 10 bases and V by 2 bases; bases with no gene match: 24. The CDR3 extends over 21 amino acids.

The CDR3 sequence: CASSKESGHSNQPQHF. The DNA for the CDR3 is TGTGCCAGCAGCAAAGAATCCGGACATAGCAATCAGCCCCAGCATTTT. The V gene is TRBV21-1, the J gene TRBJ1-5; the tabulated D call, TRBD1, remains unverified against the DNA. TRBV21-1 is a known pseudogene. The CDR3 contains 16 residues.

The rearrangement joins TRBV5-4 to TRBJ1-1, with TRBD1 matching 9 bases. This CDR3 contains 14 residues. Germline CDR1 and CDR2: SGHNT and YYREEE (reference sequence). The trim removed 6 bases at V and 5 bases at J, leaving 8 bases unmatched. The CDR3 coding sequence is TGTGCCAGCACCTGGGGACAGGGAGCAACTGAAGCTTTCTTT. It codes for CASTWGQGATEAFF. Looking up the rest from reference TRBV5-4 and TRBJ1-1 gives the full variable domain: ETGVTQSPTHLIKTRGQQVTLRCSSQSGHNTVSWYQQALGQGPQFIFQYYREEENGRGNFPPRFSGLQFPNYSSELNVNALELDDSALYLCASTWGQGATEAFFGQGTRLTVV.

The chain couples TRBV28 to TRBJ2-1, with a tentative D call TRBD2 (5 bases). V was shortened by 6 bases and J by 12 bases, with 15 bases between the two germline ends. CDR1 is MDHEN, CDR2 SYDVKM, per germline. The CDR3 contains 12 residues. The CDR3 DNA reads TGTGCCAGCAGCCCCGGGCTTCGGGGGCAGTTCTTC. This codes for CASSPGLRGQFF.

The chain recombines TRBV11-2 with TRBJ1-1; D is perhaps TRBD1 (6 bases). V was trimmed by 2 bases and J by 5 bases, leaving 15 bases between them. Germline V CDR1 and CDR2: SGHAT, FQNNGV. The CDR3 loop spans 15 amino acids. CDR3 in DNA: TGTGCCAGCAGCTTATCAGGGGCAAAGGGGACTGAAGCTTTCTTT. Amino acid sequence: CASSLSGAKGTEAFF.

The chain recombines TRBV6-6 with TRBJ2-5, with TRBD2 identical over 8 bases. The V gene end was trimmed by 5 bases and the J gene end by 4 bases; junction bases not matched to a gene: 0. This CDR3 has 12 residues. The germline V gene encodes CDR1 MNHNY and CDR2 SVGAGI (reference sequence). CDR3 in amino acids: CASSAGGETQYF. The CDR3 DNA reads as TGTGCCAGCAGTGCGGGAGGAGAGACCCAGTACTTC.

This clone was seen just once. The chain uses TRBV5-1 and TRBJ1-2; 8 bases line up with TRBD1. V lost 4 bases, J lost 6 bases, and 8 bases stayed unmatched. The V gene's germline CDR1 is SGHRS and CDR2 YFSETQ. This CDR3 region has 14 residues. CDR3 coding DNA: TGCGCCAGCAGCCTGCAGACAGGGGTCAATGGCTACACCTTC. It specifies CASSLQTGVNGYTF.

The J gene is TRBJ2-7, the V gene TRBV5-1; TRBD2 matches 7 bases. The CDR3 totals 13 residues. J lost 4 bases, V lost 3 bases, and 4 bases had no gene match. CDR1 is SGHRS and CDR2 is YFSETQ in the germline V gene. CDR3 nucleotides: TGCGCCAGCAGCTCCGGGACTACTTACGAGCAGTACTTC. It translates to CASSSGTTYEQYF.

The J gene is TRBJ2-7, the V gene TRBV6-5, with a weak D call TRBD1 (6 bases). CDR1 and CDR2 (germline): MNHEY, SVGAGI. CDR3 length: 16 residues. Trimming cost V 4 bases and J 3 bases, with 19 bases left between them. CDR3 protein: CASSSPRQDVHYEQYF. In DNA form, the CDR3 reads TGTGCCAGCAGTTCCCCAAGACAGGATGTCCACTACGAGCAGTACTTC.

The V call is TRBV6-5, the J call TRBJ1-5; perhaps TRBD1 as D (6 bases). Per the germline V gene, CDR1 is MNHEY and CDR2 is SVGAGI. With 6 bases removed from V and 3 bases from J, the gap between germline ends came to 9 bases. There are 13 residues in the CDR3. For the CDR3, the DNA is TGTGCCAGCAGCGACAGGTCCAATCAGCCCCAGCATTTT. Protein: CASSDRSNQPQHF.

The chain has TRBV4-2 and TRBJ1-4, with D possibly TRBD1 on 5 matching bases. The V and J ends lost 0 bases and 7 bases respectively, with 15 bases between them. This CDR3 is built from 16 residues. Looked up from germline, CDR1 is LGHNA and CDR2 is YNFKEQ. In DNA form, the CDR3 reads TGTGCCAGCAGCCAAGAAGCTTGGGGCATCGGTGAAAAACTGTTTTTT. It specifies CASSQEAWGIGEKLFF.

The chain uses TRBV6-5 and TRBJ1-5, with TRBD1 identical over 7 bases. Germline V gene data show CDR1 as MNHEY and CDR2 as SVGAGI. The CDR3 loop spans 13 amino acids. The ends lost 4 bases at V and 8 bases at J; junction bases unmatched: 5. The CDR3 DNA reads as TGTGCCAGCAGTTCCCCAGGGGGTAAGCCCCAGCATTTT. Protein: CASSSPGGKPQHF.

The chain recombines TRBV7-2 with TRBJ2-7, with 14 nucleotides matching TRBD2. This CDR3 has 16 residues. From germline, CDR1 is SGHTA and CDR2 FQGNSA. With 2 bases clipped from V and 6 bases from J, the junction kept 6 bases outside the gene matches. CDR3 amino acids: CASSLRLAGGQGEQYF. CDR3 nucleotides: TGTGCCAGCAGCTTACGACTAGCGGGGGGGCAGGGCGAGCAGTACTTC.

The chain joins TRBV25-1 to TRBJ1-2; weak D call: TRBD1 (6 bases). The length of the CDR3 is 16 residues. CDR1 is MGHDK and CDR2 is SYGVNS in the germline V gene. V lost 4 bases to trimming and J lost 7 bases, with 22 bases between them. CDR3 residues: CASSVQGRRGEFGYTF. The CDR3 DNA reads TGTGCCAGCAGTGTCCAGGGGCGCAGAGGAGAATTTGGCTACACCTTC.

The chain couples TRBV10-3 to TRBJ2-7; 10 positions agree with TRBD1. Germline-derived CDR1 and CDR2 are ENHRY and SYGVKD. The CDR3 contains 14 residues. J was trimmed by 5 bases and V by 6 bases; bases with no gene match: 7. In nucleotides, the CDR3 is TGTGCCATCAGGGACCGGGACAGGGGAAACGAGCAGTACTTC. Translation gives CAIRDRDRGNEQYF.

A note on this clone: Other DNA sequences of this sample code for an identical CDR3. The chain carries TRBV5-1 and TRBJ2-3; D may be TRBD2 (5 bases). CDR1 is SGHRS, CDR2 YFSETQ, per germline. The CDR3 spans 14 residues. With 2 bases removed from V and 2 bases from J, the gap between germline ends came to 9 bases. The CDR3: CASSLSGVTDTQYF. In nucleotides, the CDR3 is TGCGCCAGCAGCTTAAGCGGTGTCACAGATACGCAGTATTTT.

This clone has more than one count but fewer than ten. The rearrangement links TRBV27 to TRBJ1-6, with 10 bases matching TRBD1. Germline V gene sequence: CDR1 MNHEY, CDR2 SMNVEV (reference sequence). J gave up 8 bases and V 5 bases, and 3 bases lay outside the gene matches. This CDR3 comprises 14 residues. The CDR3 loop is CASSPDRGHSPLHF. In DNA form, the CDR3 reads TGTGCCAGCAGTCCAGACAGGGGGCATTCACCCCTCCACTTT.

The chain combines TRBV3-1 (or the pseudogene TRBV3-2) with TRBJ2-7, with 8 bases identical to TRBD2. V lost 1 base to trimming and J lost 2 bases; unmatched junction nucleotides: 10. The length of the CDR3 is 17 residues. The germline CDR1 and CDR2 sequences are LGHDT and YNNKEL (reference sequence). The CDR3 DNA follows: TGTGCCAGCAGCCAAGTACCTAGCGGGTCTTATCCCTACGAGCAGTACTTC. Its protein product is CASSQVPSGSYPYEQYF.

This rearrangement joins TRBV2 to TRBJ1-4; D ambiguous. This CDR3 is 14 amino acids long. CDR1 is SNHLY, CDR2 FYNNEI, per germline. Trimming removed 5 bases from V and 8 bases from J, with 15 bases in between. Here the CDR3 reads CASSNNGVGEKLFF. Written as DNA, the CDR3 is TGTGCCAGCAGTAATAATGGAGTCGGGGAAAAACTGTTTTTT. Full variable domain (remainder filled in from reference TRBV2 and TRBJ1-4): EPEVTQTPSHQVTQMGQEVILRCVPISNHLYFYWYRQILGQKVEFLVSFYNNEISEKSEIFDDQFSVERPDGSNFTLKIRSTKLEDSAMYFCASSNNGVGEKLFFGSGTQLSVL.

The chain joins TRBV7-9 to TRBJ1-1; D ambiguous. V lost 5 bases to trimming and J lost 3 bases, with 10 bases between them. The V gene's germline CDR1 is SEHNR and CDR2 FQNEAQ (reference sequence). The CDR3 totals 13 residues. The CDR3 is CASSPLEDTEAFF. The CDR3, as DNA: TGTGCCAGCAGCCCCCTTGAGGACACTGAAGCTTTCTTT. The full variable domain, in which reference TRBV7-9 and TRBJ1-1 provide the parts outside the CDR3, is DTGVSQNPRHKITKRGQNVTFRCDPISEHNRLYWYRQTLGQGPEFLTYFQNEAQLEKSRLLSDRFSAERPKGSFSTLEIQRTEQGDSAMYLCASSPLEDTEAFFGQGTRLTVV.

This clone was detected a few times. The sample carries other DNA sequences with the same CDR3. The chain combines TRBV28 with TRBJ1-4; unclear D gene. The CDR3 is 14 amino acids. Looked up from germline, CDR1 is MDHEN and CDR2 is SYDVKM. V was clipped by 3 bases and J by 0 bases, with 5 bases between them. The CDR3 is CASSLQTTNEKLFF. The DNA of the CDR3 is TGTGCCAGCAGTTTGCAGACAACTAATGAAAAACTGTTTTTT. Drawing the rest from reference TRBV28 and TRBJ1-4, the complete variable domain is DVKVTQSSRYLVKRTGEKVFLECVQDMDHENMFWYRQDPGLGLRLIYFSYDVKMKEKGDIPEGYSVSREKKERFSLILESASTNQTSMYLCASSLQTTNEKLFFGSGTQLSVL.

DNA of the CDR3: TGTGCCAGTACCGTATTGAGCGGGACTCGTAGGGATGAGCAGTTCTTC. Translation: CASTVLSGTRRDEQFF. This chain uses TRBV19 with TRBJ2-1, with 7 positions matching TRBD2. This CDR3 has 16 residues. Germline CDR1 and CDR2: LNHDA and SQIVND (reference sequence). The V segment lost 7 bases and the J segment 8 bases; nucleotides outside the gene matches: 17.